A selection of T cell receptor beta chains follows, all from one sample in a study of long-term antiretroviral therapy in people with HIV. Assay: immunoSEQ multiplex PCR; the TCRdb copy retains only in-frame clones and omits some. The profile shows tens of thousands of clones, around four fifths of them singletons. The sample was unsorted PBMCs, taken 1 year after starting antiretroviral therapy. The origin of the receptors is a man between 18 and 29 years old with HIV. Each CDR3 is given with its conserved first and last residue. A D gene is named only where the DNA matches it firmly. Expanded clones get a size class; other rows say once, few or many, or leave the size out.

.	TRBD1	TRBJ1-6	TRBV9	TGTGCCAGCAGCGTAGAAGGAAGGGGGCGGGGAGGGGACTCACCCCTCCACTTT	CASSVEGRGRGGDSPLHF
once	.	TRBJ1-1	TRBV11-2	TGTGCCAGCAGCTTATTCCTCGCGGCAGGGGTCAGGGACACTGAAGCTTTCTTT	CASSLFLAAGVRDTEAFF
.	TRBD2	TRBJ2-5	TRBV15	TGTGCCACCAGCAGCACCCCGCCGGGACTAGCGGGAGACGGGGAGACCCAGTACTTC	CATSSTPPGLAGDGETQYF
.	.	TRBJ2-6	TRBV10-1	TGCGCCAGCAGCCTCGGGGGCTCTGGGGCCAACGTCCTGACTTTC	CASSLGGSGANVLTF
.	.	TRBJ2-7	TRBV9	TGTGCCAGCAGCCCTGACGTGGGAGAAAGAAGCTACGAGCAGTACTTC	CASSPDVGERSYEQYF
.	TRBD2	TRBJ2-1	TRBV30	TGTGCCTGGTTTGGGACTAGCGGGAGATTCCCGGTCTACAATGAGCAGTTCTTC	CAWFGTSGRFPVYNEQFF
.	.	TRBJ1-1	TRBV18	TGTGCCAGCTCACCACAGACAGATGAAGCTTTCTTT	CASSPQTDEAFF
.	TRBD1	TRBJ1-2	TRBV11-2	TGTGCCAGCAGCTTAGCCCTGACAGGGGCCAGTGATGCCTATGGCTACACCTTC	CASSLALTGASDAYGYTF
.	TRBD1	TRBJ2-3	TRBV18	TGTGCCAGCTCCCACTCGGGGACAGCGAGCACAGATACGCAGTATTTT	CASSHSGTASTDTQYF
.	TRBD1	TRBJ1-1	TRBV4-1	TGCGCCAGCAGCCATCCACAGGGGGGAACTGAAGCTTTCTTT	CASSHPQGGTEAFF
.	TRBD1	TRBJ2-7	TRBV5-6	TGTGCCAGCAGCTTTGACAGGGACGAGCAGTACTTC	CASSFDRDEQYF
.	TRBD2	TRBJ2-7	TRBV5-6	TGTGCCAGCAGCTTGGATAGTAGCGGGAGCCACGAGCAGTACTTC	CASSLDSSGSHEQYF
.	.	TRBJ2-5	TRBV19	TGTGCCAGTAGTAGGTGGGGCGCGGGGGAGACCCAGTACTTC	CASSRWGAGETQYF
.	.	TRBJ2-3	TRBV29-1	TGCAGCGTTGAGGACGGGATAAGGGCAGATACGCAGTATTTT	CSVEDGIRADTQYF
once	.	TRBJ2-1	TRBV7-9	TGTGCCAGCAGCTTTCGGGGGGCGAAGTACAATGAGCAGTTCTTC	CASSFRGAKYNEQFF
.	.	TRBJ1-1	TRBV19	TGTGCCACCGCACCCCCGAACACTGAAGCTTTCTTT	CATAPPNTEAFF
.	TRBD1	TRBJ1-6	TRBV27	TGTGCCAGCAGTCGGGGGGACAGTGATAATTCACCCCTCCACTTT	CASSRGDSDNSPLHF
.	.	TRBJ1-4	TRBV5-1	TGCGCCAGCAGCTTAACAGCAGAATATGCAACTAATGAAAAACTGTTTTTT	CASSLTAEYATNEKLFF
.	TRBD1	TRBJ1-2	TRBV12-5	TGTGCTAGTGGTTTGGCTTCTCAGGGGGCGCGGGGCTACACCTTC	CASGLASQGARGYTF
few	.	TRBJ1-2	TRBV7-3	TGTGCCAGCAGTCCCATGGGGGGGACACCCTCTAACTATGGCTACACCTTC	CASSPMGGTPSNYGYTF
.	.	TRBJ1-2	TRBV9	TGTGCCAGCAGCGTAGCGGACCAGGGTGTCTATGGCTACACCTTC	CASSVADQGVYGYTF
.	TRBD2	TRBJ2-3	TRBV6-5	TGTGCCAGCAGTCGACTAGCGGGAGGGTCAGATACGCAGTATTTT	CASSRLAGGSDTQYF
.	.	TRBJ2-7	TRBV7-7	TGTGCTAGCAGCTTAGTACAGGGAAAGGAGCAGTACTTC	CASSLVQGKEQYF
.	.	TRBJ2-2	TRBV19	TGTGCCAGTACCCCGGGACACTTCTCCGGGGAGCTGTTTTTT	CASTPGHFSGELFF
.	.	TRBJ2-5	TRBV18	TGTGCCAGCTCACCTCCGAGGGGGTCCTACCAAGAGACCCAGTACTTC	CASSPPRGSYQETQYF
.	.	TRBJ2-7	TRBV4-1	TGCGCCAGCAGCGGTCGGGGGACAGCTTCCTACGAGCAGTACTTC	CASSGRGTASYEQYF
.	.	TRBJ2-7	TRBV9	TGTGCCAGCAGCGTAGCCGGGACAAGCTCCTACGAGCAGTACTTC	CASSVAGTSSYEQYF
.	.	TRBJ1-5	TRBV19	TGTGCCAGTAGTATAGATACAGGGCCCAATCAGCCCCAGCATTTT	CASSIDTGPNQPQHF
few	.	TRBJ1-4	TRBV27	TGTGCCAGCAACGGGGGTGGGGAAAAACTGTTTTTT	CASNGGGEKLFF
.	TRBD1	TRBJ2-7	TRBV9	TGTGCCAGCAGCGCAGGGACAGGGGCGAGCTCCTACGAGCAGTACTTC	CASSAGTGASSYEQYF
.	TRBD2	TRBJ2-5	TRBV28	TGTGCCAGCAGTCCCCGTCTACTAGCGGCACATGGGGAGACCCAGTACTTC	CASSPRLLAAHGETQYF
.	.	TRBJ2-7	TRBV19	TGTGCCAGTAGTATAATCGTTGGGGGATCGGGCTACGAGCAGTACTTC	CASSIIVGGSGYEQYF
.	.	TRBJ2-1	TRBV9	TGTGCCAGCAGTCTAGGCAATGAGCAGTTCTTC	CASSLGNEQFF
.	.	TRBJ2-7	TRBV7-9	TGTGCCAGCAGCAACCGGGAGAGGGGTCACTACGAGCAGTACTTC	CASSNRERGHYEQYF
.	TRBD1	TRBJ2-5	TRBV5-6	TGTGCCAGCAGTCAGACAGGGTCGTCAGAGGCCCAGTACTTC	CASSQTGSSEAQYF
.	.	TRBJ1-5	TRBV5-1	TGCGCCAGCAGCTTAGGGGGGGCCATCAATCAGCCCCAGCATTTT	CASSLGGAINQPQHF
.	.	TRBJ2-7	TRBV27	TGTGCCAGCAGCCCTTTCAACTCCTACGAGCAGTACTTC	CASSPFNSYEQYF
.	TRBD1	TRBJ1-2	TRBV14	TGTGCCAGCAGCCGTGGACAGGCTTCCTCCATCTATGGCTACACCTTC	CASSRGQASSIYGYTF
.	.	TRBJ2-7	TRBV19	TGTGCCAGTAGTATAGGCTCCCGGGACACAACCTACGAGCAGTACTTC	CASSIGSRDTTYEQYF
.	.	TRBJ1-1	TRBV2	TGTGCCAGCAGTCTGATGAACACTGAAGCTTTCTTT	CASSLMNTEAFF
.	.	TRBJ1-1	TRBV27	TGTGCCAGCAGTTTAAGTACAGACCCAAGGGGTGAAGCTTTCTTT	CASSLSTDPRGEAFF
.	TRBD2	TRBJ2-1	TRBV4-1	TGCGCCAGCAGCCAAGATCGAGGCGGGAGGGCCGTGGATGAGCAGTTCTTC	CASSQDRGGRAVDEQFF
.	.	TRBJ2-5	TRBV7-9	TGTGCCAGCAGCCACCAAGGGGGGGAGGAAGAGACCCAGTACTTC	CASSHQGGEEETQYF
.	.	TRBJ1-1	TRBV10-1	TGCGCCAGCAGTGAGACCTTGAACACTGAAGCTTTCTTT	CASSETLNTEAFF
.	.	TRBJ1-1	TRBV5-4	TGTGCCAGCAGTCCGCCCGGGACGCCCAACACTGAAGCTTTCTTT	CASSPPGTPNTEAFF
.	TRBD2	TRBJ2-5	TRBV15	TGTGCCACCAGCAGAAATCTAGCGGAACAAGAGACCCAGTACTTC	CATSRNLAEQETQYF
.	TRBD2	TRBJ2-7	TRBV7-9	TGTGCCAGCAGCAGTGCGGGAGTCGAGCAGTACTTC	CASSSAGVEQYF
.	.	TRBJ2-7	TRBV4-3	TGCGCCAGCAGCCAAGAAAGGGGCGCGGACCCCTACGAGCAGTACTTC	CASSQERGADPYEQYF
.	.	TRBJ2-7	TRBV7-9	TGTGCCAGCAGCCCAAGATCTACAGGGTTCTCCTACGAGCAGTACTTC	CASSPRSTGFSYEQYF
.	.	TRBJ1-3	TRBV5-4	TGTGCCAGCAGCGACCGAGGCTCTGGAAACACCATATATTTT	CASSDRGSGNTIYF
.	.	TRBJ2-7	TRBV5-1	TGCGCCAGCAGCTTAGGGGCGGGGGAGCAGTACTTC	CASSLGAGEQYF
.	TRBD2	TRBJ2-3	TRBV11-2	TGTGCCAGCAGCTTACTAGCGGGGCTTAGCACAGATACGCAGTATTTT	CASSLLAGLSTDTQYF
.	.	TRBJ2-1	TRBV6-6	TGTGCCAGCAGCCTCACCACAGGGAGTAGGGATGAGCAGTTCTTC	CASSLTTGSRDEQFF